Shown below are 21 T cell receptor beta chains from a single sample sequenced in a study of identical twins. TCRdb itself ran the 5' RACE reads through MiXCR, one entry per CDR3 protein. Of 690,000 or so distinct CDR3 sequences in the sample, 5.5% to 6.5% were seen once. The sample was naive T cells sorted from blood. The receptors here all came from a young man in good health.

This clonotype has more than one count but fewer than ten. The chain recombines TRBV12-3 or TRBV12-4 with TRBJ2-4; either TRBD1 or TRBD2 may supply D (5 bases each). The CDR3 is 15 residues long. V shed 3 bases and J shed 1 base, with 10 bases lying between them. In nucleotides, the CDR3 is TGTGCCAGCAGTTTTCTGGGGACGGCCAAAAACATTCAGTACTTC. As protein: CASSFLGTAKNIQYF.

The chain is built from TRBV20-1 and TRBJ1-6; D possibly corresponds to TRBD1 (6 bases). V lost 5 bases and J lost 5, with 13 bases in between. CDR3 length: 14 amino acids. Germline V gene lookup returns CDR1 DFQATT and CDR2 SNEGSKA (reference sequence). CDR3 DNA: TGCAGTGCTCAGACAGGACTGAATAATTCACCCCTCCACTTT. As protein: CSAQTGLNNSPLHF.

This clonotype was counted between two and nine times. An end of the junction differs from the germline gene, which may be a read error. V gene TRBV7-8 combines with J gene TRBJ2-7; 8 bases are a match to TRBD1. Germline CDR1 reads SGHVS; CDR2 reads FQNEAQ. This CDR3 region has 12 residues. CDR3 amino acids: CASSPDRVAVKF. Here the CDR3 DNA reads TGTGCCAGCAGTCCGGACAGGGTGGCTGTTAAGTTC.

This clonotype was picked up many times. The chain joins TRBV5-1 to TRBJ2-2; D not resolved. Trimming pared 3 bases from V and 7 bases from J, leaving 16 bases between. CDR3 size: 15 residues. Germline CDR1 reads SGHRS; CDR2 reads YFSETQ. CDR3 DNA: TGCGCCAGCAGCTGGGCCCCATCATCGGGCGGGGAGCTGTTTTTT. Translating gives CASSWAPSSGGELFF.

This clonotype was recorded at least ten times. The chain combines TRBV20-1 with TRBJ2-1; no clear D gene. Germline V gene lookup returns CDR1 DFQATT and CDR2 SNEGSKA (reference sequence). CDR3 size: 15 residues. Trimming removed 1 base at V and 0 bases at J, with 10 bases between. CDR3 sequence (DNA): TGCAGTGCTAGAGCTTTGGAGAGCTCCTACAATGAGCAGTTCTTC. Translated: CSARALESSYNEQFF.

The V and J genes are TRBV7-9 and TRBJ2-4; D is undetermined. V lost 1 base and J lost 1, with 11 bases in between. The CDR3 consists of 16 residues. Germline values: CDR1 SEHNR, CDR2 FQNEAQ (reference sequence). CDR3 in amino acids: CASSLGPARAKNIQYF. The CDR3 region has the DNA TGTGCCAGCAGCTTAGGTCCAGCGAGGGCCAAAAACATTCAGTACTTC.

This clonotype was found many times. This CDR3 is CASGTGVYNEQFF. DNA of the CDR3: TGTGCCTCCGGGACAGGGGTGTACAATGAGCAGTTCTTC. The rearrangement links TRBV7-9 to TRBJ2-1; 10 bases agree with TRBD1. The CDR3 totals 13 residues. CDR1 SEHNR and CDR2 FQNEAQ come from the germline V gene (reference sequence). The V segment lost 11 bases and the J segment 4 bases; nucleotides outside the gene matches: 5.

As regards this clonotype: A clone one base away is much larger, so this may be a read error. This chain joins TRBV5-1 and TRBJ2-7, with 9 positions matching TRBD2. Germline V lookup: CDR1 SGHRS, CDR2 YFSETQ. The CDR3 is 16 amino acids. The CDR3 here is CATSLVSGRGLYEQYF. The DNA of the CDR3 is TGCGCCACCAGCTTGGTTAGCGGGAGAGGACTCTACGAGCAGTACTTC.

The chain employs TRBV5-1 and TRBJ1-1; a possible D gene is TRBD1 (5 bases). The CDR3 contains 14 residues. Germline V gene sequence: CDR1 SGHRS, CDR2 YFSETQ. The ends were cut back, 0 bases at V and 8 bases at J, with 14 bases in the middle. In DNA form, the CDR3 reads TGCGCCAGCAGCTTGGTGGGATCCGGGGACGAAGCTTTCTTT. It specifies CASSLVGSGDEAFF.

This clonotype occurred a few times. The V call is TRBV18, the J call TRBJ1-4; D is undetermined. The CDR3 length is 14 residues. Trimming stripped 8 bases from V and 5 bases from J, with 15 bases between. The germline CDR1 and CDR2 sequences are KGHSH and LQKENI. The CDR3 region is CASGPGQANEKLFF. The CDR3 coding sequence is TGTGCCAGCGGACCGGGCCAAGCGAATGAAAAACTGTTTTTT.

The table lists this clonotype with many counts. V gene TRBV12-3 or TRBV12-4 combines with J gene TRBJ1-5; D call uncertain. Deletions cut 5 bases from V and 13 bases from J, with 12 bases between. This CDR3 comprises 11 residues. The CDR3 bases are TGTGCCAGCAGTACGGGAGCCACTCAGCATTTT. It is translated as CASSTGATQHF.

This clonotype was recorded many times. Here the CDR3 reads CATSRDSGTGPYEQYF. The DNA of the CDR3 is TGTGCCACCAGCAGAGATTCTGGGACAGGGCCCTACGAGCAGTACTTC. This chain joins TRBV15 and TRBJ2-7, with TRBD1 matching over 9 bases. The CDR3 has 16 amino acids. The germline V gene has CDR1 LNHNV and CDR2 YYDKDF (reference sequence). V shed 0 bases, J shed 2 bases, and the junction held 5 bases outside the gene matches.

At least ten counts were recorded for this clonotype. This chain uses TRBV10-3 with TRBJ2-7, with D possibly called TRBD1 or TRBD2 (5 bases each). Germline V gene sequence: CDR1 ENHRY, CDR2 SYGVKD. Trimming cost V 3 bases and J 2 bases, with 11 bases left between them. This CDR3 has 14 amino acids. The CDR3 nucleotides read TGTGCCATCAGTGACCGGGACGGAGCCTACGAGCAGTACTTC. Translation gives CAISDRDGAYEQYF.

The V and J genes are TRBV11-3 and TRBJ1-1, with D possibly being TRBD1 (6 bases). Germline lookup yields CDR1 SGHNT and CDR2 YENEEA. The CDR3 totals 13 residues. V lost 3 bases, J lost 7 bases, and 12 bases lay in between. The CDR3, as DNA: TGTGCCAGCAGCTTTCTGGGGGGCAGTGAAGCTTTCTTT. This encodes CASSFLGGSEAFF.

The genes are TRBV3-1 and TRBJ2-3, with D possibly matching TRBD2 (7 bases). CDR3 length: 16 residues. Germline lookup yields CDR1 LGHDT and CDR2 YNNKEL (reference sequence). Trimming stripped 4 bases from V and 6 bases from J, with 20 bases between. CDR3 DNA sequence: TGTGCCAGCAGCCCAAGTCAAGGGGGAGGGCCGGATACGCAGTATTTT. Translated, it gives CASSPSQGGGPDTQYF.

This clonotype was seen many times. The chain combines TRBV4-3 with TRBJ1-4, with D unclear. This CDR3 has 15 residues. Germline V CDR1 and CDR2: LGHNA, YSLEER. V dropped 0 bases and J dropped 5 bases, with 10 bases sitting between them. DNA of the CDR3: TGCGCCAGCAGCCAAGATCGGGCGTTGAATGAAAAACTGTTTTTT. Its protein product is CASSQDRALNEKLFF.

This clonotype was counted many times. The V gene is TRBV12-3 or TRBV12-4, the J gene TRBJ2-4; 16 nucleotides align to TRBD2. This CDR3 region has 20 residues. V shed 6 bases, J shed 3 bases, and the junction held 14 bases outside the gene matches. Here the CDR3 DNA reads TGTGCCAGCAGACCTAACCCGGGACTAGCGGGAGGGCCGGGCAAAAACATTCAGTACTTC. It specifies CASRPNPGLAGGPGKNIQYF.

At least ten counts were recorded for this clonotype. The chain couples TRBV29-1 to TRBJ1-1; 7 bases align to TRBD1. This CDR3 spans 11 amino acids. CDR1 and CDR2 from the germline V gene are SQVTM and ANQGSEA. The V segment lost 7 bases and the J segment 4 bases; nucleotides outside the gene matches: 3. CDR3 amino acids: CSGQGGTEAFF. The CDR3 DNA follows: TGCAGCGGACAGGGCGGCACTGAAGCTTTCTTT.

This clonotype was observed a handful of times. The chain employs TRBV10-3 and TRBJ2-2; D not resolved. Germline V CDR1 and CDR2: ENHRY, SYGVKD. The CDR3 consists of 12 residues. Trimming shortened V by 6 bases and J by 5 bases, and 7 bases separated the two germline ends. CDR3 region: CAISSRTGELFF. The CDR3 nucleotides read TGTGCCATCAGCAGCCGTACCGGGGAGCTGTTTTTT.

This clonotype was found many times. The rearrangement joins TRBV4-1 to TRBJ1-2, with D unclear. This CDR3 is built from 16 residues. Trimming removed 0 bases from V and 2 bases from J, with 13 bases in between. Germline CDR1 reads MGHRA; CDR2 reads YSYEKL. The CDR3, as DNA: TGCGCCAGCAGCCAAGAAGCGAGCCAACGGAACTATGGCTACACCTTC. Translated, it gives CASSQEASQRNYGYTF.

The genes are TRBV11-1 and TRBJ2-7; D gene ambiguous. Germline V lookup: CDR1 SGHAT, CDR2 FQDESV (reference sequence). The CDR3 extends over 13 amino acids. V was shortened by 1 base and J by 3 bases, with 7 bases between the two germline ends. CDR3 bases: TGTGCCAGCAGCTTAGGGTGGGACTACGAGCAGTACTTC. Protein sequence: CASSLGWDYEQYF. Looking up the rest from reference TRBV11-1 and TRBJ2-7 gives the full variable domain: EAEVAQSPRYKITEKSQAVAFWCDPISGHATLYWYRQILGQGPELLVQFQDESVVDDSQLPKDRFSAERLKGVDSTLKIQPAELGDSAMYLCASSLGWDYEQYFGPGTRLTVT.